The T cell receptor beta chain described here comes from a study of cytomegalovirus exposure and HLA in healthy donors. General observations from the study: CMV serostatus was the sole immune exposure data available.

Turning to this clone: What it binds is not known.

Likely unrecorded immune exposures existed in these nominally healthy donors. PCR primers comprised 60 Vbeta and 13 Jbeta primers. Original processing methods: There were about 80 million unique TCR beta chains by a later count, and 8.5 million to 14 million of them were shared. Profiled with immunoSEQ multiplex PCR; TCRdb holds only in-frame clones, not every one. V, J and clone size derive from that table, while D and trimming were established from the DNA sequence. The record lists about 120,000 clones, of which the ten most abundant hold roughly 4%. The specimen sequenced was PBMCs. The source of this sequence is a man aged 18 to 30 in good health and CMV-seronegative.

The CDR3 loop reads CAAPKGEDTQYF. The CDR3 DNA reads TGTGCCGCACCGAAGGGGGAAGATACGCAGTATTTT. The V and J genes are TRBV6-1 and TRBJ2-3; TRBD1 might be the D (6 bases). The V and J ends lost 11 bases and 5 bases respectively, with 14 bases between them. The CDR3 runs 12 residues. The germline V gene has CDR1 MNHNS and CDR2 SASEGT.